This record looks at one TCR beta chain sequence and its context. Its antigen remains unknown. A CD45RA-negative memory subset and a CD45RA+ naive subset were separated from the CD4+ cells. These data come from a study of shared clonotypes between healthy human individuals. Study at large: CD8 memory received one plate per donor, CD8 naive two, CD4 memory three and CD4 naive three.

Whole-study results and caveats: What limited the represented genetic and exposure-history diversity was the small number of donors.

Measured with immunoSEQ multiplex PCR; TCRdb has only the in-frame clones, and not every one. The repertoire holds roughly 2.6 million clones, around 94% seen once, with roughly 0.14% in the top ten. From germline, CDR1 is SGHDN and CDR2 FVKESK. This CDR3 is built from 18 residues. The V and J ends lost 0 bases and 4 bases, in that order; junction bases with no gene match: 9. V gene TRBV14 combines with J gene TRBJ2-3, with TRBD1 identical over 11 bases. The clonotype was recovered from a man in his late teens or twenties in good health. Sequencing input: naive CD4+ T cells sorted from blood. Stated subset: CD45RA+ positively selected. CDR3 sequence reads: CASSQDLGQGASADTQYF. In DNA, the CDR3 is TGTGCCAGCAGCCAAGATCTAGGACAGGGGGCTTCGGCAGATACGCAGTATTTT.